The sequence of this TCR beta chain was determined in a study of blood T cell repertoires in COVID-19. Study at large: PBMCs, B-cell-depleted T cells, or T cells were the source of the cDNA or gDNA that made up the material.

Germline CDR1 is MDHEN and CDR2 is SYDVKM. The CDR3 runs to 12 residues. Trimming stripped 6 bases from V and 8 bases from J, with 13 bases between. Method: immunoSEQ multiplex PCR; TCRdb's copy keeps in-frame clones and lacks some. The sample yields 150,000 to 200,000 clones, 65% to 85% seen once. V and J are TRBV28 and TRBJ1-2; D call uncertain. The TCR sequence derives from a human donor with acute or convalescent COVID-19. The donor label of this sample is uncertain. Sequencing was done on a sample of peripheral blood. CDR3 nucleotides: TGTGCCAGCAGCCTTATCCTCGGGGGCTACACCTTC. The encoded protein is CASSLILGGYTF.